The rows below give T cell receptor beta chains drawn from one sample of a study of CD8+ T cells in alopecia areata. The assay was immunoSEQ multiplex PCR, and TCRdb's table has in-frame clones only and misses some. Among around 140,000 clones listed, 51% were seen once. Sequencing used CD4+ T cells sorted from blood, obtained at week 0. All receptors derive from a human donor with alopecia areata. Each CDR3 is given with its conserved first and last residue. Each record gives: D gene, V gene, J gene, CDR3 protein. D genes are given only for firm matches.

.,TRBV18,TRBJ1-2,CASSQKGEYGYTF
TRBD2,TRBV6-1,TRBJ2-4,CASSGTSGSWGRTKNIQYF
TRBD2,TRBV14,TRBJ2-7,CASSQVRAGGSYEQYF
TRBD2,TRBV30,TRBJ2-3,CAWSSGRAKTRTDTQYF
.,TRBV29-1,TRBJ2-1,CSVDQKARDEQFF
.,TRBV19,TRBJ2-6,CASLPRDRANVLTF
.,TRBV5-6,TRBJ1-5,CASSVWGRGNQPQHF
TRBD1,TRBV6-5,TRBJ1-1,CASSYSAGTGTEAFF
TRBD1,TRBV7-3,TRBJ2-5,CASSPDRGETQYF
.,TRBV7-9,TRBJ2-1,CASSLENLDAEQFF
.,TRBV30,TRBJ1-2,CAWSPGPNYGYTF
.,TRBV7-2,TRBJ2-2,CASSLARSTGELFF
.,TRBV25-1,TRBJ2-7,CASMNQNREQYF
TRBD2,TRBV10-3,TRBJ2-7,CAISELAGPYEQYF
TRBD1,TRBV23-1,TRBJ2-3,CASSPGTGGTDTQYF